This is a list of T cell receptor beta chains from one sample in a study of blood T cells in healthy people across ages. TCRdb ran MiXCR on the 5' RACE reads and lists one entry per CDR3 protein. The profile shows 780,000 or so distinct CDR3 sequences, 45% to 70% of them singletons. The specimen sequenced was blood. These receptors were obtained from a man between 40 and 49 years old in good health. Both conserved end residues are part of each CDR3. Fields, in order: V gene, clone size, J gene, D gene, CDR3 protein, CDR3 DNA. The D gene is left open where the match is weak. Where a row states a size, it is once, few, many or the class of an expanded clone; other rows omit it.

TRBV5-1	-	TRBJ2-3	-	CASGAGLNTDTQYF	TGCGCCAGCGGCGCCGGACTGAACACAGATACGCAGTATTTT
TRBV20-1	-	TRBJ2-3	TRBD1	CSAIDDRATDTQYF	TGCAGTGCTATCGACGACAGGGCCACAGATACGCAGTATTTT
TRBV18	few	TRBJ2-4	-	CASSPPDRVGGKNIQYF	TGTGCCAGCTCACCACCCGACAGGGTGGGGGGCAAAAACATTCAGTACTTC
TRBV2	-	TRBJ2-5	TRBD2	CASSVRLAEYNEQYF	TGTGCCAGCAGTGTGAGGCTAGCGGAATACAATGAGCAGTACTTC
TRBV5-5	-	TRBJ2-3	-	CASSLLRDSSTDTQYF	TGTGCCAGCAGCTTGTTACGGGACTCAAGCACAGATACGCAGTATTTT
TRBV7-2	few	TRBJ2-7	-	CASSFGGPEQYF	TGTGCCAGCAGCTTTGGGGGACCCGAGCAGTACTTC
TRBV12-3/TRBV12-4	-	TRBJ1-2	TRBD1	CASRTTGRESYTF	TGTGCCAGCAGGACGACAGGGAGGGAGAGCTACACCTTC
TRBV15	-	TRBJ2-5	-	CATSGEEDRPPFETQYF	TGTGCCACCAGCGGCGAAGAGGACAGACCCCCATTTGAGACCCAGTACTTC
TRBV28	few	TRBJ2-5	-	CASRPTGFQETQYF	TGTGCCAGCAGACCAACAGGGTTCCAAGAGACCCAGTACTTC
TRBV7-2	-	TRBJ2-1	-	CASSFYNNYNEQFF	TGTGCCAGCAGCTTTTACAATAACTACAATGAGCAGTTCTTC
TRBV6-5	once	TRBJ2-1	TRBD2	CAGRLGTSGWNEQFF	TGTGCCGGCAGACTGGGGACTAGCGGGTGGAATGAGCAGTTCTTC
TRBV2	-	TRBJ2-1	-	CASGDREAYNEQFF	TGTGCCAGTGGTGACAGGGAGGCTTACAATGAGCAGTTCTTC
TRBV6-2/TRBV6-3	-	TRBJ1-2	-	CASNGGASRKIYGYTF	TGTGCCAGCAACGGAGGGGCGAGCCGAAAGATCTATGGCTACACCTTC
TRBV14	few	TRBJ2-5	TRBD2	CASSPTPLAGGPFVGTQYF	TGTGCCAGCAGCCCAACGCCGCTAGCGGGAGGCCCCTTCGTAGGGACCCAGTACTTC
TRBV7-9	-	TRBJ2-6	-	CTSVFGSGANVLTF	TGTACCAGCGTTTTTGGATCTGGGGCCAACGTCCTGACTTTC
TRBV9	few	TRBJ2-7	-	CASSARKGDSYEQYF	TGTGCCAGCAGCGCTCGCAAGGGGGACTCCTACGAGCAGTACTTC
TRBV12-3/TRBV12-4	-	TRBJ2-1	-	CASSPGGGAEGNEQFF	TGTGCCAGCAGTCCTGGAGGGGGGGCTGAGGGCAATGAGCAGTTCTTC
TRBV7-2	-	TRBJ1-1	-	CASSPFARGMNTEAFF	TGTGCCAGCAGCCCCTTCGCCCGGGGGATGAACACTGAAGCTTTCTTT
TRBV5-1	-	TRBJ2-4	-	CASSPDTNKNIQYF	TGCGCCAGCAGCCCGGACACAAACAAAAACATTCAGTACTTC
TRBV4-2	-	TRBJ1-2	-	CASSAEQGFYGYTF	TGTGCCAGCAGCGCAGAACAGGGATTCTATGGCTACACCTTC
TRBV29-1	-	TRBJ1-5	-	CSVSGGDSNQPQHF	TGCAGCGTCTCAGGCGGGGATAGCAATCAGCCCCAGCATTTT
TRBV28	-	TRBJ2-6	TRBD1	CASSYQQGNTNVLTF	TGTGCCAGCAGTTACCAACAGGGGAACACCAACGTCCTGACTTTC
TRBV29-1	few	TRBJ2-1	-	CSVLINNEQFF	TGCAGCGTTCTTATCAACAATGAGCAGTTCTTC
TRBV7-2	once	TRBJ1-5	-	CASSLTPDDSRNQPQHF	TGTGCCAGCAGCTTAACACCCGACGACTCACGGAATCAGCCCCAGCATTTT
TRBV12-3/TRBV12-4	-	TRBJ2-3	-	CASRLASFLSRDTQYF	TGTGCCAGCAGACTCGCCTCTTTCCTGTCTAGAGATACGCAGTATTTT
TRBV20-1	-	TRBJ2-1	TRBD2	CSARGTSGDSYNEQFF	TGCAGTGCTAGGGGGACTAGCGGAGATTCCTACAATGAGCAGTTCTTC
TRBV5-1	-	TRBJ1-1	-	CASSPPGRVTEAFF	TGCGCCAGCAGCCCGCCCGGCAGGGTAACTGAAGCTTTCTTT
TRBV11-3	few	TRBJ1-2	-	CASSLVISTDSNYGYTF	TGTGCCAGCAGCTTAGTTATTAGCACAGATTCTAACTATGGCTACACCTTC
TRBV12-3/TRBV12-4	-	TRBJ2-3	-	CASSSFHRGSTDTQYF	TGTGCCAGCAGTTCCTTCCACAGAGGGAGCACAGATACGCAGTATTTT
TRBV15	-	TRBJ2-7	-	CATSRADRFGPYEQYF	TGTGCCACCAGCAGAGCCGACCGTTTTGGGCCCTACGAGCAGTACTTC
TRBV20-1	-	TRBJ2-7	TRBD1	CSARVTGAEQYF	TGCAGTGCTAGGGTGACAGGGGCCGAGCAGTACTTC
TRBV7-9	few	TRBJ2-5	-	CASSSISEGFVSETQYF	TGTGCCAGCAGCTCCATCTCGGAGGGGTTTGTAAGTGAGACCCAGTACTTC
TRBV7-2	-	TRBJ2-5	-	CASSFDRGKETQYF	TGTGCCAGCAGCTTCGATCGGGGTAAAGAGACCCAGTACTTC
TRBV5-5	-	TRBJ1-2	-	CASSLAFYGYTF	TGTGCCAGCAGCTTGGCCTTCTATGGCTACACCTTC
TRBV6-2/TRBV6-3	-	TRBJ2-7	TRBD2	CASKGLVREQYF	TGTGCCAGCAAAGGACTAGTGCGCGAGCAGTACTTC
TRBV7-2	-	TRBJ2-7	TRBD1	CASSLSRTGGSYEQYF	TGTGCCAGCAGCTTATCCCGGACAGGGGGGTCCTACGAGCAGTACTTC
TRBV29-1	-	TRBJ2-3	TRBD2	CSVEGVTGGAADTQYF	TGCAGCGTTGAAGGCGTCACGGGGGGGGCAGCAGATACGCAGTATTTT
TRBV7-2	-	TRBJ1-1	TRBD1	CASSSGTGRPEAFF	TGTGCCAGCAGCTCCGGGACAGGAAGACCTGAAGCTTTCTTT
TRBV14	few	TRBJ1-6	-	CASSKGRNNSPLHF	TGTGCCAGCAGCAAGGGAAGGAATAATTCACCCCTCCACTTT
TRBV7-9	-	TRBJ2-3	-	CASKDQNTETQYF	TGTGCCAGCAAAGACCAGAACACAGAGACGCAGTATTTT
TRBV29-1	-	TRBJ2-5	-	CSVRRGYNEQYF	TGCAGCGTCCGTAGAGGATACAATGAGCAGTACTTC
TRBV7-2	few	TRBJ1-5	-	CASSKRGVSNQPQHF	TGTGCCAGCAGTAAAAGGGGGGTGAGTAATCAGCCCCAGCATTTT